The clone carrying this TCR beta chain was observed at least ten times. The antigen remains unidentified. The junction does not match germline at one end; this may be a read error. The sample is drawn from a study of response to subunit inactivated influenza vaccine. MiXCR was run by TCRdb on the RT-PCR reads, yielding one entry per CDR3 protein. The sample has hundreds of thousands of distinct CDR3 sequences, roughly 18% seen once. Notes on the study in general: Only a handful of new T cells, the authors suggested, are recruited with each seasonal influenza vaccination.

Specimen: PBMCs from blood, collected more than 4 days after vaccination. The source of this sequence is a man aged 45-65 years who received an inactivated influenza vaccine.

Here the CDR3 reads CASSLGLAGVGEQFF. DNA of the CDR3: TGTGCCAGCAGTTTAGGGCTAGCGGGAGTTGGTGAGCAGTTCTTC. V gene TRBV5-1 combines with J gene TRBJ2-1; the match to TRBD2 covers 10 bases. Germline assignment: CDR1 SGHRS and CDR2 YFSETQ. The CDR3 is 15 residues long.